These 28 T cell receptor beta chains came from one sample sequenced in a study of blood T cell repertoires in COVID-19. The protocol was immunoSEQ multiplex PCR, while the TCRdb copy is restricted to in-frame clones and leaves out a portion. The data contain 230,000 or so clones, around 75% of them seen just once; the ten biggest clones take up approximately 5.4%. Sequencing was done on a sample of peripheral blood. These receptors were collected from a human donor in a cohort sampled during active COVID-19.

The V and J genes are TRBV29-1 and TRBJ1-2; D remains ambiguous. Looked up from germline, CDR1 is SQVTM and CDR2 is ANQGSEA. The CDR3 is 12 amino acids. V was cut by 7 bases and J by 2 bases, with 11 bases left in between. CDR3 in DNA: TGCAGCGCCTACACGGGGAACTATGGCTACACCTTC. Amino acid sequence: CSAYTGNYGYTF.

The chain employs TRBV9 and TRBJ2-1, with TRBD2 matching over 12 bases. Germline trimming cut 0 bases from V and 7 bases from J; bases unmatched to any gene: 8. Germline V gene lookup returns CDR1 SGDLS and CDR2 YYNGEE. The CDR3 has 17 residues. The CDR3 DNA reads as TGTGCCAGCAGCGTAGGACTAGCGGGAGAACCCAGGAATGAGCAGTTCTTC. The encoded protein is CASSVGLAGEPRNEQFF.

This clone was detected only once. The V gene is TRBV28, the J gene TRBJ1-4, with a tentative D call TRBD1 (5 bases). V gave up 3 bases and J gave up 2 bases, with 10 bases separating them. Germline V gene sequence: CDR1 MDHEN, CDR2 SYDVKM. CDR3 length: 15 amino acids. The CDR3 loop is CASSLSGDTNEKLFF. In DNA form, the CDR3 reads TGTGCCAGCAGTTTGTCGGGGGACACTAATGAAAAACTGTTTTTT. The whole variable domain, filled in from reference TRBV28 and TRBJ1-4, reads DVKVTQSSRYLVKRTGEKVFLECVQDMDHENMFWYRQDPGLGLRLIYFSYDVKMKEKGDIPEGYSVSREKKERFSLILESASTNQTSMYLCASSLSGDTNEKLFFGSGTQLSVL.

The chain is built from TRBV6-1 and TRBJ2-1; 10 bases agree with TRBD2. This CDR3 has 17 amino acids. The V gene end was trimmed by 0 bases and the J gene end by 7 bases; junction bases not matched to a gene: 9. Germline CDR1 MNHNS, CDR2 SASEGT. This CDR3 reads CASSEAFRLAGANEQFF. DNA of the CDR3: TGTGCCAGCAGTGAAGCGTTCCGGCTAGCGGGAGCGAATGAGCAGTTCTTC.

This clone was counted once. The CDR3 region has the DNA TGTGCCAGCAGTTTCTCGGTCGCATCCTACGAGCAGTACTTC. Translation: CASSFSVASYEQYF. The rearrangement joins TRBV27 to TRBJ2-7, with unresolved D. Trimming left V 3 bases short and J 1 base short, with 10 bases between. This CDR3 spans 14 amino acids. Germline CDR1 and CDR2: MNHEY and SMNVEV (reference sequence).

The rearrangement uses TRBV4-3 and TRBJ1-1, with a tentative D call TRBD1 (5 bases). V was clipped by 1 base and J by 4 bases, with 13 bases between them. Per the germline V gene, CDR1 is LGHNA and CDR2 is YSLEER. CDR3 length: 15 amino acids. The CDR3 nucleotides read TGCGCCAGCAGCCAAGGGGGCCGGGTGGGCACTGAAGCTTTCTTT. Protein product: CASSQGGRVGTEAFF.

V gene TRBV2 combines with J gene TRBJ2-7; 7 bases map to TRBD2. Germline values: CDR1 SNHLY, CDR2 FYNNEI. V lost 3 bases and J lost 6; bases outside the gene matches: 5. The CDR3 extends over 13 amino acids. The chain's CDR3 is CASSDPLATEQYF. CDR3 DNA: TGTGCCAGCAGTGACCCACTAGCGACCGAGCAGTACTTC. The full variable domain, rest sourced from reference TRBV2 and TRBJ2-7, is EPEVTQTPSHQVTQMGQEVILRCVPISNHLYFYWYRQILGQKVEFLVSFYNNEISEKSEIFDDQFSVERPDGSNFTLKIRSTKLEDSAMYFCASSDPLATEQYFGPGTRLTVT.

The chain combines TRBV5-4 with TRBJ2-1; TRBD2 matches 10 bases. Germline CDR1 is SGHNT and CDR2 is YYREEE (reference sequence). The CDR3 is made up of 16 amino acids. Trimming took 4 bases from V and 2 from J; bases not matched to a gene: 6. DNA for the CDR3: TGTGCCAGCAGCCGAGTAGCGGGAGGAACCTACAATGAGCAGTTCTTC. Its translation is CASSRVAGGTYNEQFF.

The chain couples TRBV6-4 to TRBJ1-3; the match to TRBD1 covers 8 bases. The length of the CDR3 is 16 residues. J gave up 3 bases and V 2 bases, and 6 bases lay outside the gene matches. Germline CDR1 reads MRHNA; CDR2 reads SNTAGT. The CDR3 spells CASSDGTGSGGNTIYF. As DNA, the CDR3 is TGTGCCAGCAGTGACGGGACAGGATCCGGTGGAAACACCATATATTTT.

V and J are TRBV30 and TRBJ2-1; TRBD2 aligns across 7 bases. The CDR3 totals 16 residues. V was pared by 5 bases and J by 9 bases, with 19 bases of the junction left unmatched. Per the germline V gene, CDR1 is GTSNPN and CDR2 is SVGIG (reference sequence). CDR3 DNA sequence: TGTGCCTGGGGGGTCGGTTGGCGGGAGTATTCAGGTGAGCAGTTCTTC. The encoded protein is CAWGVGWREYSGEQFF.

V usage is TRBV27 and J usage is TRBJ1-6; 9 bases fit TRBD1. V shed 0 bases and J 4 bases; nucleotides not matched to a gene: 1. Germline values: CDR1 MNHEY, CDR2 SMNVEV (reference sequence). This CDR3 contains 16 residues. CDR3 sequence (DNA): TGTGCCAGCAGTTTATCTGGGACAGGGTATAATTCACCCCTCCACTTT. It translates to CASSLSGTGYNSPLHF.

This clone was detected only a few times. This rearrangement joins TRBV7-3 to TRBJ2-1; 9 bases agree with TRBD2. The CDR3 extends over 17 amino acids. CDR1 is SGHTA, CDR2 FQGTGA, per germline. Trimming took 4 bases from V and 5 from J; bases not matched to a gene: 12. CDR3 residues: CASSSQGEREVHNEQFF. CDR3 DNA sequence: TGTGCCAGCAGCTCCCAAGGAGAGCGGGAGGTGCACAATGAGCAGTTCTTC.

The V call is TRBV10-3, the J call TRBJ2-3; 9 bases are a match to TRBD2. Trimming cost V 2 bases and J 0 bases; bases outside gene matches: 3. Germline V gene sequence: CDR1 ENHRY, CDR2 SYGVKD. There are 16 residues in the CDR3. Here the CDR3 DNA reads TGTGCCATCAGTGAGGGCGGGAGGGCCAGCACAGATACGCAGTATTTT. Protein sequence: CAISEGGRASTDTQYF.

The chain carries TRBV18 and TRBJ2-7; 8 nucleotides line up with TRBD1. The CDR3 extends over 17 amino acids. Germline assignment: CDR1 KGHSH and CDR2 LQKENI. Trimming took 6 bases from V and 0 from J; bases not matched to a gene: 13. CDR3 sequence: CASSPTIYRGDSYEQYF. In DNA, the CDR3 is TGTGCCAGCTCCCCAACCATTTACAGGGGGGACTCCTACGAGCAGTACTTC.

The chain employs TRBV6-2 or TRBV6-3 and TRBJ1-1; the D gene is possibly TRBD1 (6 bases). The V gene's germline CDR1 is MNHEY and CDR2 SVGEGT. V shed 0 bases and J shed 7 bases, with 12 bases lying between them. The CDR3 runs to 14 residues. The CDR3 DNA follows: TGTGCCAGCAGTTACTCCGGGGGGGCAAATGAAGCTTTCTTT. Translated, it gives CASSYSGGANEAFF.

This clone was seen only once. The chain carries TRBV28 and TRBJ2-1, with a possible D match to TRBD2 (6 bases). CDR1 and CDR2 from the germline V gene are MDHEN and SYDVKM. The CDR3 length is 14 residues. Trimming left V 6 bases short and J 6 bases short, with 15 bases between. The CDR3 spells CASRKWGGINEQFF. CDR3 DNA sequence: TGTGCCAGCAGAAAGTGGGGCGGGATCAATGAGCAGTTCTTC.

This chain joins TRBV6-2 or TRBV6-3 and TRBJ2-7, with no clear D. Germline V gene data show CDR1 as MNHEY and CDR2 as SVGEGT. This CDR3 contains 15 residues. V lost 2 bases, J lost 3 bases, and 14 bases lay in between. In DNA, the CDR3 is TGTGCCAGCAGTTACCCTTTACAGAAGATCTACGAGCAGTACTTC. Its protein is CASSYPLQKIYEQYF.

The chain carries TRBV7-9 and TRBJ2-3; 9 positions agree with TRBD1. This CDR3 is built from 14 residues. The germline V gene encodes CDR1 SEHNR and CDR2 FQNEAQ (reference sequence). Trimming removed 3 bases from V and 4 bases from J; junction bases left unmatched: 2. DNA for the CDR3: TGTGCCAGCAGCTTGACAGGGGGGGCAGATACGCAGTATTTT. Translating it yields CASSLTGGADTQYF. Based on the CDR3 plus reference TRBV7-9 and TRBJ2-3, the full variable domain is DTGVSQNPRHKITKRGQNVTFRCDPISEHNRLYWYRQTLGQGPEFLTYFQNEAQLEKSRLLSDRFSAERPKGSFSTLEIQRTEQGDSAMYLCASSLTGGADTQYFGPGTRLTVL.

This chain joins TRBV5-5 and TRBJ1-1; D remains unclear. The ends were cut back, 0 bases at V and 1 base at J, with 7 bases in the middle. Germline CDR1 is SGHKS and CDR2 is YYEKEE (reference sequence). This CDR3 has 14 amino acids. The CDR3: CASSLDVRNTEAFF. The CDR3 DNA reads TGTGCCAGCAGCTTGGATGTCCGGAACACTGAAGCTTTCTTT. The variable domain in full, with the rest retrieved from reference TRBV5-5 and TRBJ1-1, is DAGVTQSPTHLIKTRGQQVTLRCSPISGHKSVSWYQQVLGQGPQFIFQYYEKEERGRGNFPDRFSARQFPNYSSELNVNALLLGDSALYLCASSLDVRNTEAFFGQGTRLTVV.

In DNA, the CDR3 is TGTGCCAGCAGCCAGGGACAGGGTAGCACAGATACGCAGTATTTT. Its protein is CASSQGQGSTDTQYF. The chain carries TRBV7-8 and TRBJ2-3; 9 bases fit TRBD1. Trimming took 5 bases from V and 0 from J; bases not matched to a gene: 3. The CDR3 totals 15 residues. Germline V CDR1 and CDR2: SGHVS, FQNEAQ.

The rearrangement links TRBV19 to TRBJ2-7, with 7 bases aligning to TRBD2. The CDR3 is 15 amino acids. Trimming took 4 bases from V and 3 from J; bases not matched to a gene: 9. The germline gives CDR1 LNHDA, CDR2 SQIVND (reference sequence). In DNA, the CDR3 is TGTGCCAGTAGTACTCTAGCGGCCGGAATCTACGAGCAGTACTTC. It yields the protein CASSTLAAGIYEQYF.

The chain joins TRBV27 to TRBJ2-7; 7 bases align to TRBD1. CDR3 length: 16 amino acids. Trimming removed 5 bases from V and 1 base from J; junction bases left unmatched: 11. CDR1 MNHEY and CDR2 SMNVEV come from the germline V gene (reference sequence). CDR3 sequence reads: CASSPSGGVKSYEQYF. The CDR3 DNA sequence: TGTGCCAGCAGTCCGTCAGGGGGTGTAAAATCCTACGAGCAGTACTTC.

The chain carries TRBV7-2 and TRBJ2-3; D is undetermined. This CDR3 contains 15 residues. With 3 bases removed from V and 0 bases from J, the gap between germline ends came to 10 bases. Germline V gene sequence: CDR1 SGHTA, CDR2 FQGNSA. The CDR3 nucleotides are TGTGCCAGCAGCTTTCAGGTGCTGAGCACAGATACGCAGTATTTT. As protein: CASSFQVLSTDTQYF. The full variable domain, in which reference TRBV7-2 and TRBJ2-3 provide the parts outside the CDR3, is GAGVSQSPSNKVTEKGKDVELRCDPISGHTALYWYRQSLGQGLEFLIYFQGNSAPDKSGLPSDRFSAERTGGSVSTLTIQRTQQEDSAVYLCASSFQVLSTDTQYFGPGTRLTVL.

CDR3 nucleotide sequence: TGTGCCAGTAGTATCCTCTGGACTAGCGGTCAAGAGACCCAGTACTTC. Protein product: CASSILWTSGQETQYF. This chain uses TRBV19 with TRBJ2-5, with 10 bases that match TRBD2. Germline lookup yields CDR1 LNHDA and CDR2 SQIVND (reference sequence). The J segment lost 2 bases and the V segment lost 3 bases, leaving 6 bases of the junction unmatched. CDR3 size: 16 residues.

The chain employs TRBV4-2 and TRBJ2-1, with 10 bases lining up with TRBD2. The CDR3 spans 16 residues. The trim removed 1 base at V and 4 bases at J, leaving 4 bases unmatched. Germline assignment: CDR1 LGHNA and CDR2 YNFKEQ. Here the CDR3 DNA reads TGTGCCAGCAGCCAAGGTGGACTAGCGGTTTACAATGAGCAGTTCTTC. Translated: CASSQGGLAVYNEQFF.

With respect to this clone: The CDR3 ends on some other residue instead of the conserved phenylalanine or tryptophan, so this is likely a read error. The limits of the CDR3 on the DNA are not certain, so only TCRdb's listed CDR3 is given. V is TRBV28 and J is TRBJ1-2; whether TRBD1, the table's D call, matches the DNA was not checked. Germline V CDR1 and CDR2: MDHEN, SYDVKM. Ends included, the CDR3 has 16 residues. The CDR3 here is CASSLGARTALSFGNS.

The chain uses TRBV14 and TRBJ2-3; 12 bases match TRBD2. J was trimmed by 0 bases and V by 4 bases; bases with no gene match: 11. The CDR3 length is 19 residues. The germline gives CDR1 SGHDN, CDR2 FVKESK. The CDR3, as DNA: TGTGCCAGCAGCCCCCTAGTCGGACTAGCGGGAACTAGCACAGATACGCAGTATTTT. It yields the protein CASSPLVGLAGTSTDTQYF.

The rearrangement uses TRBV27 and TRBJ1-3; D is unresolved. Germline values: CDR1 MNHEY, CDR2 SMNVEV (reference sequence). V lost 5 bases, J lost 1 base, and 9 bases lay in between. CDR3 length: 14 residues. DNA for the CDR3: TGTGCCAGCAGTCTTCGGGAGTCTGGAAACACCATATATTTT. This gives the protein CASSLRESGNTIYF.